This TCR beta chain stems from a study of OX40 agonist ivuxolimab in advanced cancers. Study-level background: Treatment of patients was with ivuxolimab, an agonistic anti-OX40 (CD134) antibody. Every 2 weeks, patients received ivuxolimab intravenously, dosed at 0.01 to 10 mg/kg. Study-wide findings and caveats: Low normalized T-cell clonal expansion also characterized some of the nonresponders. Relatively little clonal expansion, among the lowest observed, appeared in partial responders at 0.1-3.0 mg/kg.

Germline CDR1 and CDR2: SGHAT and FQNNGV. V was cut by 5 bases and J by 7 bases, with 9 bases left in between. The CDR3 runs 12 residues. To note about this clone: Its antigen is as yet unknown.

Method: immunoSEQ multiplex PCR; TCRdb's copy keeps in-frame clones and lacks some. The data hold roughly 58,000 clones, with roughly nine tenths observed a single time. The receptor's source is an adult with an advanced solid tumor such as melanoma, head and neck, liver or kidney cancer. J is TRBJ2-1 and V is TRBV11-2, with a weak D call TRBD1 (6 bases). The input for sequencing was CD4+ or CD8+ T cells sorted from blood, taken in a trial of the OX40 agonist ivuxolimab. The CDR3 spells CASSGGGNEQFF. The CDR3 nucleotides read TGTGCCAGCAGCGGGGGCGGGAATGAGCAGTTCTTC. Looking up the rest from reference TRBV11-2 and TRBJ2-1 gives the full variable domain: EAGVAQSPRYKIIEKRQSVAFWCNPISGHATLYWYQQILGQGPKLLIQFQNNGVVDDSQLPKDRFSAERLKGVDSTLKIQPAKLEDSAVYLCASSGGGNEQFFGPGTRLTVL.